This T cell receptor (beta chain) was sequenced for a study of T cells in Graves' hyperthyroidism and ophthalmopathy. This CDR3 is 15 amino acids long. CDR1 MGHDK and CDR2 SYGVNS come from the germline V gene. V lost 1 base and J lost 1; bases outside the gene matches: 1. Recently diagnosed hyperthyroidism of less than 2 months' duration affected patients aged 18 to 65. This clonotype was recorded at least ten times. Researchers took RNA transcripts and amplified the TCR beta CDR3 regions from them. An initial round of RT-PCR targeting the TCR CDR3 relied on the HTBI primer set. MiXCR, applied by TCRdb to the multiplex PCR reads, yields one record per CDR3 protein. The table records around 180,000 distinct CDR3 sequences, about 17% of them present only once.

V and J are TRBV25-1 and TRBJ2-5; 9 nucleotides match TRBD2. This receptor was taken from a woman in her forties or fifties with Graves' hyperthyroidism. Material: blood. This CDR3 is CASSESTSGQETQYF. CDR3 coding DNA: TGTGCCAGCAGTGAATCGACTAGCGGCCAAGAGACCCAGTACTTC.